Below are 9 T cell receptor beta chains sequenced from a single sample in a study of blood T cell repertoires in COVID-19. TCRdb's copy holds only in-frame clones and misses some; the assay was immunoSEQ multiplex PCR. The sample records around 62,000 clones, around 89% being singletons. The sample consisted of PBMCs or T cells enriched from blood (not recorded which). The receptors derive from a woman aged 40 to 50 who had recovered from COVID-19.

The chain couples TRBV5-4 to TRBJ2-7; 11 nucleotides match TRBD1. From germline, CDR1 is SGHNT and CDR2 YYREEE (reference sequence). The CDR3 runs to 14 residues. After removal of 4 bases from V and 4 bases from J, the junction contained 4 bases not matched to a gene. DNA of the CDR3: TGTGCCAGCAGCACATGGGACAGGGGGTACGAGCAGTACTTC. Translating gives CASSTWDRGYEQYF.

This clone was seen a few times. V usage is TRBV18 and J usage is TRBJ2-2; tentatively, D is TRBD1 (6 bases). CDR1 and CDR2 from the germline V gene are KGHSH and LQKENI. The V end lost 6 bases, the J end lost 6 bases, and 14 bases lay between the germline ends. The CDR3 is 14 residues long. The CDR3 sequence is CASSLKDSAGELFF. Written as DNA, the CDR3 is TGTGCCAGCTCCCTAAAGGACAGCGCCGGGGAGCTGTTTTTT.

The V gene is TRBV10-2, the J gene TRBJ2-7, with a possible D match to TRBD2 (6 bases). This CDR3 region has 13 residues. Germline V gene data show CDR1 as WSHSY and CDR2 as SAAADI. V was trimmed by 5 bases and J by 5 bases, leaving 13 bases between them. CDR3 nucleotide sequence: TGCGCCAGCAGTACGGCGGGGTATCACGAGCAGTACTTC. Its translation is CASSTAGYHEQYF.

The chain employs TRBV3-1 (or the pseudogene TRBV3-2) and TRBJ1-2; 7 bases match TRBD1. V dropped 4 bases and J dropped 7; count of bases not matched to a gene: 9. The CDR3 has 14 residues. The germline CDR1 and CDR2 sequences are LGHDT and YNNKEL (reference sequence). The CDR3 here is CASSLTQGGIGYTF. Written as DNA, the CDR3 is TGTGCCAGCAGCCTTACCCAGGGGGGAATTGGCTACACCTTC.

The CDR3 nucleotides are TGTGCCAGCAGCTTGGCCCTACAGGGGATCTATGGCTACACCTTC. Protein sequence: CASSLALQGIYGYTF. The V call is TRBV5-4, the J call TRBJ1-2; 7 positions match TRBD1. V dropped 0 bases and J dropped 4; count of bases not matched to a gene: 6. The CDR3 extends over 15 amino acids. The germline gives CDR1 SGHNT, CDR2 YYREEE (reference sequence).

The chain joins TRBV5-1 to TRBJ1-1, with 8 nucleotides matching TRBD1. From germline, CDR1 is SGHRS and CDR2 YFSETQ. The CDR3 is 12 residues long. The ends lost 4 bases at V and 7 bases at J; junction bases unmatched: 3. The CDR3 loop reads CASSPGGGEAFF. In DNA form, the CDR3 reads TGCGCCAGCAGCCCAGGGGGCGGTGAAGCTTTCTTT.

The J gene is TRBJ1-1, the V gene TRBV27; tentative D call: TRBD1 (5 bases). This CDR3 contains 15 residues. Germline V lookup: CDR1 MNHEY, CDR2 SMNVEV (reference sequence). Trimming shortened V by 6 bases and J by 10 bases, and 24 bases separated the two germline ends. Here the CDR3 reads CASREGIAGSVRAFF. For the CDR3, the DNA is TGTGCCAGCAGGGAGGGGATTGCGGGGAGCGTGCGAGCTTTCTTT.

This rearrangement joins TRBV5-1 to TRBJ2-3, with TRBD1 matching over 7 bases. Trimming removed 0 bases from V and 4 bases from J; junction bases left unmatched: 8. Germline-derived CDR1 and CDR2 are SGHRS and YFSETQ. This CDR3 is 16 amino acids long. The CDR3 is CASSLAERGLSDTQYF. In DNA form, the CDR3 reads TGCGCCAGCAGCTTGGCCGAGAGGGGGCTTTCAGATACGCAGTATTTT.

The CDR3 bases are TGTGCCAGCAGCTTAGATGGCCCCTACGAGCAGTACTTC. Protein product: CASSLDGPYEQYF. The chain links TRBV5-4 to TRBJ2-7; D gene ambiguous. The CDR3 is made up of 13 amino acids. CDR1 and CDR2 from the germline V gene are SGHNT and YYREEE (reference sequence). Trimming cost V 2 bases and J 2 bases, with 8 bases left between them.